This TCR beta chain was recorded in a study of blood T cell repertoires in COVID-19. This CDR3 spans 11 amino acids. Germline V lookup: CDR1 KGHSH, CDR2 LQKENI. V lost 6 bases and J lost 12; bases outside the gene matches: 6. The repertoire was sequenced with immunoSEQ multiplex PCR; TCRdb's copy has only in-frame clones and lacks some. The profile shows about 300,000 clones, approximately 86% of them singletons. Sample: PBMCs or T cells enriched from blood (not recorded which). This receptor was taken from a woman younger than 30 who had recovered from COVID-19. The rearrangement uses TRBV18 and TRBJ2-7; TRBD1 matches 9 bases. The CDR3 nucleotides read TGTGCCAGCTCCCGGGACAGGGAGTTGTACTTC. Protein: CASSRDRELYF.